The clone carrying this T cell receptor (beta chain) is categorized as large. Its antigen is not identified. This sample was taken from a study of circulating CD8 cells and anti-PD-1 response in melanoma. Study-wide findings and caveats: Experiments were generally run without replicates.

From live CD3+CD8+TCRalphabeta+ cells, four PD-1 and/or TIGIT subsets were sorted. TCR libraries were prepared from approximately 15 ng of total RNA with the QIAseq Immune Repertoire TCR panel. Using its own MiXCR run on the reads, TCRdb lists one record per CDR3 protein. The sample carries several hundred distinct CDR3 sequences, roughly 8% recorded once. The CDR3 consists of 16 residues. Germline assignment: CDR1 MNHEY and CDR2 SMNVEV (reference sequence). Trimming at V came to 7 bases and at J to 3 bases, leaving 9 bases not matched to a gene. This chain uses TRBV27 with TRBJ2-3, with TRBD2 identical over 11 bases. Sequencing was performed on CD8+ T cells from PBMCs, taken at baseline or after one month of anti-PD-1 therapy (not recorded which). The clonotype was recovered from a human donor with melanoma. CDR3 sequence: CASTSPLAGGTDTQYF. CDR3 nucleotide sequence: TGTGCCAGCACCTCCCCCCTAGCGGGAGGAACAGATACGCAGTATTTT.